A selection of T cell receptor beta chains follows, all from one sample in a study of blood T cell repertoires in COVID-19. The assay was immunoSEQ multiplex PCR, and TCRdb's table has in-frame clones only and misses some. The sample includes roughly 310,000 clones, 88% of them seen just once. Sequencing input: peripheral blood. These receptors were obtained from a woman in her forties or fifties with active or convalescent COVID-19. CDR3s include the opening cysteine and the closing phenylalanine or tryptophan. A D gene is named only where the DNA matches it firmly. Where a row states a size, it is once, few, many or the class of an expanded clone; other rows omit it.

clone_size j_call cdr3_length v_call d_call cdr3_aa cdr3_nt
NA TRBJ1-1 15 TRBV6-5 NA CASTLSGTSNTEAFF TGTGCCAGCACCTTATCCGGGACTTCGAACACTGAAGCTTTCTTT
NA TRBJ2-2 14 TRBV19 NA CASSIVHNTGELFF TGTGCCAGTAGTATTGTCCATAACACCGGGGAGCTGTTTTTT
NA TRBJ2-1 17 TRBV5-1 TRBD2 CASSQLSGSRFYNEQFF TGCGCCAGCAGCCAACTTAGCGGGAGCCGCTTCTACAATGAGCAGTTCTTC
NA TRBJ1-4 16 TRBV27 NA CASSSYIQGKNEKLFF TGTGCCAGCAGTTCCTATATTCAGGGCAAAAATGAAAAACTGTTTTTT
NA TRBJ2-1 21 TRBV5-1 TRBD2 CASSLRITSEPSGRSYNEQFF TGCGCCAGCAGCTTGCGTATAACGAGCGAACCTAGCGGGCGGAGCTACAATGAGCAGTTCTTC
NA TRBJ1-1 13 TRBV5-6 NA CASSWRGNTEAFF TGTGCCAGCAGTTGGCGGGGGAACACTGAAGCTTTCTTT
NA TRBJ1-1 13 TRBV28 NA CASTPGGNTEAFF TGTGCCAGCACCCCGGGGGGGAACACTGAAGCTTTCTTT
NA TRBJ2-5 12 TRBV5-4 NA CASSRDLETQYF TGTGCCAGCAGTAGAGACTTAGAGACCCAGTACTTC
NA TRBJ2-3 15 TRBV29-1 TRBD1 CSVERDRDGTDTQYF TGCAGCGTTGAGCGGGACAGGGATGGGACAGATACGCAGTATTTT
NA TRBJ1-5 15 TRBV15 NA CATSRGQASNQPQHF TGTGCCACCAGCAGAGGTCAAGCGAGCAATCAGCCCCAGCATTTT
NA TRBJ1-5 14 TRBV15 NA CATSRAGSGQPQHF TGTGCCACCAGCAGAGCTGGGAGCGGGCAGCCCCAGCATTTT
NA TRBJ2-3 15 TRBV9 NA CASSVGGSAADTQYF TGTGCCAGCAGCGTAGGAGGTTCAGCGGCAGATACGCAGTATTTT
NA TRBJ2-7 15 TRBV6-5 TRBD1 CASSYSRQGTYEQYF TGTGCCAGCAGTTACTCCCGACAGGGGACCTACGAGCAGTACTTC
NA TRBJ1-1 14 TRBV5-1 NA CASSSYSGSNEAFF TGCGCCAGCAGCTCGTATTCAGGGTCAAATGAAGCTTTCTTT
once TRBJ2-3 16 TRBV9 TRBD1 CASSHPGTASTDTQYF TGTGCCAGCAGCCACCCCGGGACAGCTAGCACAGATACGCAGTATTTT
NA TRBJ2-7 14 TRBV7-2 NA CASSPDRISYEQYF TGTGCCAGCAGCCCCGACAGGATCTCCTACGAGCAGTACTTC
NA TRBJ1-2 17 TRBV5-8 TRBD1 CASSSYTGTASNYGYTF TGTGCCAGCAGCTCATATACCGGGACAGCTAGTAACTATGGCTACACCTTC
NA TRBJ2-1 12 TRBV18 NA CASSPRHNEQFF TGTGCCAGCTCACCACGGCACAATGAGCAGTTCTTC